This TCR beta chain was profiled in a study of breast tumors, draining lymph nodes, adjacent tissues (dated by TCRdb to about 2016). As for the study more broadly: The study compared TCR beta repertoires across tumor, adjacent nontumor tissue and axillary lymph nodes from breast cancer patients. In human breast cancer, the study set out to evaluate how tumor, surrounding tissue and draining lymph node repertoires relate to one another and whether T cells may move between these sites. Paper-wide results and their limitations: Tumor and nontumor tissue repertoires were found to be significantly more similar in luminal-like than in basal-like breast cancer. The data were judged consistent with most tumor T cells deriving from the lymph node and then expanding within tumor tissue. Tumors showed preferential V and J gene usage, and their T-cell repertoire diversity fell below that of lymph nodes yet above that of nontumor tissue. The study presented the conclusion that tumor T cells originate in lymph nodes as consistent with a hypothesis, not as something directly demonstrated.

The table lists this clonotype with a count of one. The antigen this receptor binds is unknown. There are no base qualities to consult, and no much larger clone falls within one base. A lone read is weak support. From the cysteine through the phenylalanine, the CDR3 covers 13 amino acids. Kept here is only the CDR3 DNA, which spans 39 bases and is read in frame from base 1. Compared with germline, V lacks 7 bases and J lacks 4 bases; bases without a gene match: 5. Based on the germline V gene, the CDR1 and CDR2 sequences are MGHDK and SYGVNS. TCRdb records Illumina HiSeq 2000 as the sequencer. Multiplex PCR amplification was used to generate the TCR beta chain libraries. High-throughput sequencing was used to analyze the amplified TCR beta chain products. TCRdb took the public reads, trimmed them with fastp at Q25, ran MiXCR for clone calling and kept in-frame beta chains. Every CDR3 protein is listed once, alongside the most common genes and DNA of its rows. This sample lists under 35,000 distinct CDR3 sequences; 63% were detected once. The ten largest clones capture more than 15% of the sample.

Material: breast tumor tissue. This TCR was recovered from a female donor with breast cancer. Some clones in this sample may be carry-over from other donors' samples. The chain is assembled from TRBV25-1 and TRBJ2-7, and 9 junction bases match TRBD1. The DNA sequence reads TGTGCCAGCAACTCGGGACAGGGTTACGAGCAGTACTTC. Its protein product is CASNSGQGYEQYF.